This T cell receptor beta chain derives from a study of blood T cell repertoires in COVID-19. This clone was detected only a few times. Measured with immunoSEQ multiplex PCR; TCRdb has only the in-frame clones, and not every one. The sample lists roughly 200,000 clones, about 83% seen once, with approximately 6.2% in the top ten. Trimming stripped 9 bases from V and 1 base from J, with 14 bases between. Germline V CDR1 and CDR2: SGHTA, FQGNSA. This CDR3 comprises 14 residues. The sequencing input was peripheral blood. The J gene is TRBJ2-3, the V gene TRBV7-2, with D uncertain. The TCR sequence derives from a man in his sixties who had recovered from COVID-19. CDR3 coding DNA: TGTGCCAGAACTACGATAGGTCGCACAGATACGCAGTATTTT. This sequence encodes CARTTIGRTDTQYF.